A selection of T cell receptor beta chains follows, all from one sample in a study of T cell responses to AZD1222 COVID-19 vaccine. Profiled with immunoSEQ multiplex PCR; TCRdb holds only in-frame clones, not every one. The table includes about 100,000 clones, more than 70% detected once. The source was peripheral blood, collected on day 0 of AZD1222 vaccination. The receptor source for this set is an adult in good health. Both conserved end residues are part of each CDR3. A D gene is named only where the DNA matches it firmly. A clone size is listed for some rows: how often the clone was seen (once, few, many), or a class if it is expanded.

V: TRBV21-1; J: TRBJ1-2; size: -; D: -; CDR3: CASSKAWVGGACSGYTF; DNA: TGTGCCAGCAGCAAAGCGTGGGTGGGGGGCGCTTGCAGCGGCTACACCTTC
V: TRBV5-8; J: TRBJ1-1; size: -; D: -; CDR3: CASSPRLGGYTEAFF; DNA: TGTGCCAGCAGTCCAAGATTAGGCGGCTATACTGAAGCTTTCTTT
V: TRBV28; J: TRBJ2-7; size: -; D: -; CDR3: CASSSSGDAIYEQYF; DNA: TGTGCCAGCAGTTCTTCCGGGGATGCTATTTACGAGCAGTACTTC
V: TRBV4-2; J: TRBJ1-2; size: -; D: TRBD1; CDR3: CASSTGQGADGYTF; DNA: TGTGCCAGCAGCACAGGACAGGGGGCTGATGGCTACACCTTC
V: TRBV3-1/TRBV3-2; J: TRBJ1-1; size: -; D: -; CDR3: CASTRSTGNTEAFF; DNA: TGTGCCAGCACCCGATCGACAGGGAACACTGAAGCTTTCTTT
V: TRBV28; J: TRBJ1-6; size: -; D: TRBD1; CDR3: CASSPTGLGSPLHF; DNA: TGTGCCAGCAGTCCGACAGGGTTGGGGTCACCCCTCCACTTT
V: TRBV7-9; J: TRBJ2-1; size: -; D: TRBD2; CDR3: CASSVDLGLAEQFF; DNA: TGTGCCAGCAGCGTTGATCTGGGACTAGCGGAGCAGTTCTTC
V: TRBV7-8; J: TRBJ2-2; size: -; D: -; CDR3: CASSHRQGNTGELFF; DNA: TGTGCCAGCAGCCACAGGCAGGGGAACACCGGGGAGCTGTTTTTT
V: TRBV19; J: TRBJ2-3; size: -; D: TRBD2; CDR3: CASAAGAPDTQYF; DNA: TGTGCCAGCGCAGCGGGAGCACCAGATACGCAGTATTTT
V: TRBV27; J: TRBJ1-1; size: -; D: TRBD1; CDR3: CASSLSYGTVTEAFF; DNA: TGTGCCAGCAGTTTATCATACGGGACAGTAACTGAAGCTTTCTTT
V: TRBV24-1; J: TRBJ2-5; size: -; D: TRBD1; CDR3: CATSDRQGAAETQYF; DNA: TGTGCCACCAGTGATCGACAGGGGGCGGCAGAGACCCAGTACTTC
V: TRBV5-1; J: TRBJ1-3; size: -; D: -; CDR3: CASSLPSGTASPGNTIYF; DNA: TGCGCCAGCAGCTTGCCCTCCGGGACGGCCTCTCCCGGAAACACCATATATTTT
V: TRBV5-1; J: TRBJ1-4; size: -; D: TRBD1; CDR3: CASSFLGQGNEKLFF; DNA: TGCGCCAGCAGCTTCCTGGGACAGGGTAATGAAAAACTGTTTTTT
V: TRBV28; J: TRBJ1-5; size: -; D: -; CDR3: CASSLPQKAAGTGTDQPQHF; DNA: TGTGCCAGCAGTTTACCCCAAAAAGCCGCGGGCACCGGGACGGATCAGCCCCAGCATTTT
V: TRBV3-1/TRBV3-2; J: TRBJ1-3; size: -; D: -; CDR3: CASSQDWQGGNTIYF; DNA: TGTGCCAGCAGCCAAGATTGGCAGGGAGGAAACACCATATATTTT
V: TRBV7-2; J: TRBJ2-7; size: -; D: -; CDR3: CASSFGTRNYEQYF; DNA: TGTGCCAGCAGCTTCGGGACGAGAAACTACGAGCAGTACTTC
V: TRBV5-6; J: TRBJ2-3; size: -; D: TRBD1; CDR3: CASSGGTGVKTDTQYF; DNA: TGTGCCAGCAGCGGGGGGACAGGGGTGAAGACAGATACGCAGTATTTT
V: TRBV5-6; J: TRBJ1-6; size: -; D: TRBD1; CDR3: CASSYGTGTYNSPLHF; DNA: TGTGCCAGCAGCTATGGGACAGGGACGTATAATTCACCCCTCCACTTT
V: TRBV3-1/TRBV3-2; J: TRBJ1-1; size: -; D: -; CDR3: CASSLNQGSTEAFF; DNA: TGTGCCAGCAGCCTTAACCAGGGGAGCACTGAAGCTTTCTTT
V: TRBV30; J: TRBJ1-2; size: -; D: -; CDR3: CAWSAPGGANYGYTF; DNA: TGTGCCTGGAGTGCCCCGGGGGGCGCTAACTATGGCTACACCTTC
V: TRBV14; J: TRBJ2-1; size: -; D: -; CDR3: CASSHNLLTTTEQFF; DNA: TGTGCCAGCAGCCATAACCTTCTAACTACCACTGAGCAGTTCTTC
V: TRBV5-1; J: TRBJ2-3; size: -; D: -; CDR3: CASSKALGDTQYF; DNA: TGCGCCAGCAGCAAAGCTCTTGGGGATACGCAGTATTTT
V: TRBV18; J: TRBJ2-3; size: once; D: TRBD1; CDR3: CASSPREGDRVSDTQYF; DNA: TGTGCCAGCTCACCACGAGAAGGGGACAGGGTTTCAGATACGCAGTATTTT
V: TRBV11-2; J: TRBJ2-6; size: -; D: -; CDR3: CASSLGHSGANVLTF; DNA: TGTGCCAGCAGCTTAGGTCACTCTGGGGCCAACGTCCTGACTTTC
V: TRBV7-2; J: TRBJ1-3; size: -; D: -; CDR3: CASSLVGAEGNTIYF; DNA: TGTGCCAGCAGCTTAGTCGGGGCGGAAGGAAACACCATATATTTT
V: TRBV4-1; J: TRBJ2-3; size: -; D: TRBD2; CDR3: CASSQILARIPDTQYF; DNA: TGCGCCAGCAGCCAAATACTAGCGAGGATACCAGATACGCAGTATTTT
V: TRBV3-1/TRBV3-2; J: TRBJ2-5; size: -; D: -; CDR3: CASSQERRGGETQYF; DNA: TGTGCCAGCAGCCAAGAGAGGAGGGGCGGAGAGACCCAGTACTTC
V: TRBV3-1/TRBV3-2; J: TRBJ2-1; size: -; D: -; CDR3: CASSQRKFQQFF; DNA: TGTGCCAGCAGCCAACGAAAATTTCAGCAGTTCTTC
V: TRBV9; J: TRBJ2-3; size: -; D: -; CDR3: CASSVSSLISTDTQYF; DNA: TGTGCCAGCAGCGTTAGCTCCCTCATTAGCACAGATACGCAGTATTTT
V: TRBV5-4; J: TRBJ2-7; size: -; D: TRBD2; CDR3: CASSHQRGAYEQYF; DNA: TGTGCCAGCAGCCATCAGCGGGGTGCCTACGAGCAGTACTTC
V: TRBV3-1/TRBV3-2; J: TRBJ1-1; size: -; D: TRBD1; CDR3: CASSQVQGARAFF; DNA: TGTGCCAGCAGCCAAGTCCAGGGGGCGCGAGCTTTCTTT
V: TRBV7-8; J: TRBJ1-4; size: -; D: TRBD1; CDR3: CASSLATVGGDRDEKLFF; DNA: TGTGCCAGCAGCTTAGCTACGGTTGGGGGAGACAGGGATGAAAAACTGTTTTTT
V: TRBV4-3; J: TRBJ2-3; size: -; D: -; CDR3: CASSQIGGTDTQYF; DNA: TGCGCCAGCAGCCAAATCGGAGGGACAGATACGCAGTATTTT
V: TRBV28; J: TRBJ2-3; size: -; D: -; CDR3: CASSLDPDTQYF; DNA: TGTGCCAGCAGCCTAGACCCGGATACGCAGTATTTT
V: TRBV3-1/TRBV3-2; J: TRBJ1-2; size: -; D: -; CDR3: CASSQERHWTDGYTF; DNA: TGTGCCAGCAGCCAAGAAAGGCATTGGACAGATGGCTACACCTTC
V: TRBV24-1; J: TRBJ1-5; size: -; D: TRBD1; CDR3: CATSVRGQRLEPQHF; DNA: TGTGCCACCAGTGTGAGGGGACAGAGATTAGAGCCCCAGCATTTT
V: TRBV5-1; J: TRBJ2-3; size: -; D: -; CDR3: CASSLVGASTDTQYF; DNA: TGCGCCAGCAGCTTGGTAGGGGCTAGCACAGATACGCAGTATTTT
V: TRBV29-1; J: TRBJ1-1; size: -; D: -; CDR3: CSVELWGGPNTEAFF; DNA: TGCAGCGTTGAATTATGGGGGGGCCCGAACACTGAAGCTTTCTTT
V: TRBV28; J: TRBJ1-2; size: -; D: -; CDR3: CASSFSGDNYGYTF; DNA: TGTGCCAGCAGTTTTTCAGGGGATAACTATGGCTACACCTTC
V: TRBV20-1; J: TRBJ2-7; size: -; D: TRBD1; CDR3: CSASGQGYEQYF; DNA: TGCAGTGCTAGTGGACAGGGGTACGAGCAGTACTTC
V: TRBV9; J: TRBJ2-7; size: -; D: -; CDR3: CASSPHEQGSYEQYF; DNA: TGTGCCAGCAGCCCCCACGAACAGGGCTCCTACGAGCAGTACTTC
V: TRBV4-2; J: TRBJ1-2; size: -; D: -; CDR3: CASSQDLQGKLNYGYTF; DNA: TGTGCCAGCAGCCAAGATTTGCAAGGGAAATTAAACTATGGCTACACCTTC
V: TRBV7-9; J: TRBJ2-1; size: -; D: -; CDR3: CASSLEGYEQFF; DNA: TGTGCCAGCAGCCTCGAGGGCTATGAGCAGTTCTTC
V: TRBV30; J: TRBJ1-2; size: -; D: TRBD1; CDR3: CAWSARQGGTYGYTF; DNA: TGTGCCTGGAGCGCTCGACAGGGAGGAACCTATGGCTACACCTTC
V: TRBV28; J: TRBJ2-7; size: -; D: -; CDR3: CASTSPGRPGEQYF; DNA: TGTGCCAGCACCTCCCCGGGACGTCCGGGGGAGCAGTACTTC
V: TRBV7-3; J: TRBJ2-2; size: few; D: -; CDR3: CASSPWGDDTGELFF; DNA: TGTGCCAGCAGCCCTTGGGGGGACGACACCGGGGAGCTGTTTTTT
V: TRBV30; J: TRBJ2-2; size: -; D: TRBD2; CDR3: CASASGAGENTGELFF; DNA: TGTGCCTCGGCCAGCGGAGCGGGAGAAAACACCGGGGAGCTGTTTTTT
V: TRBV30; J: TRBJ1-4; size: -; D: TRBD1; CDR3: CAWSVTGGREKLFF; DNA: TGTGCCTGGAGCGTGACAGGGGGCAGGGAAAAACTGTTTTTT
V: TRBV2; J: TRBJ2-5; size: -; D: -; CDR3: CASGGQGDWETQYF; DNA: TGTGCCAGCGGGGGGCAGGGGGATTGGGAGACCCAGTACTTC
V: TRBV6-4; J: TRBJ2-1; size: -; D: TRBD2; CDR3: CASSDLSSTSGKRNEQFF; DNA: TGTGCCAGCAGTGACCTTTCCTCTACTAGCGGGAAGAGGAATGAGCAGTTCTTC
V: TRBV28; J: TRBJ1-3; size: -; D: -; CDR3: CATSGPLSGNTIYF; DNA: TGTGCCACCAGCGGCCCCCTCTCTGGAAACACCATATATTTT
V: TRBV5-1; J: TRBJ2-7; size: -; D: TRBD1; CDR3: CASSFDRGYEQYF; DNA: TGCGCCAGCAGCTTCGACAGGGGGTACGAGCAGTACTTC
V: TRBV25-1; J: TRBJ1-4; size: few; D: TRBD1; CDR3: CASSETGRGLNEKLFF; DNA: TGTGCCAGCAGTGAAACGGGGAGGGGGCTCAATGAAAAACTGTTTTTT
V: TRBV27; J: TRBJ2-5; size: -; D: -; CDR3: CASRGTYGFEKTQYF; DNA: TGTGCCAGCAGGGGGACTTACGGGTTCGAAAAGACCCAGTACTTC
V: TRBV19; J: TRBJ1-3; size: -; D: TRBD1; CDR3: CASNDPGGTTGNTIYF; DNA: TGTGCCAGTAACGACCCAGGGGGCACTACTGGAAACACCATATATTTT